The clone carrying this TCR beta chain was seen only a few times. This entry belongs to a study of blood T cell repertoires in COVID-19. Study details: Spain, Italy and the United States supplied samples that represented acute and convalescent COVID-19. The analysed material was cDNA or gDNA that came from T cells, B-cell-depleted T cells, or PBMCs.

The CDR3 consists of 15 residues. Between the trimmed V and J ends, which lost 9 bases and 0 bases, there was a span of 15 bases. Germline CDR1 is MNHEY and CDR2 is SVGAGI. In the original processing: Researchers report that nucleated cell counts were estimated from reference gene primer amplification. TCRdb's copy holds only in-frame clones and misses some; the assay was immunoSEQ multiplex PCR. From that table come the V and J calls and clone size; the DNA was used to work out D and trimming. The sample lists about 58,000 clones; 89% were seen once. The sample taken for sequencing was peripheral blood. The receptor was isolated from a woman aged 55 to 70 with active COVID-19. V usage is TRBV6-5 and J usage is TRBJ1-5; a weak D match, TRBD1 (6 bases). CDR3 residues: CASNGQIYSNQPQHF. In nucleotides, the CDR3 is TGTGCCAGTAATGGACAGATTTATAGCAATCAGCCCCAGCATTTT.